This T cell receptor beta chain was sequenced during a study of shared clonotypes between healthy human individuals. The method was immunoSEQ multiplex PCR; TCRdb's version includes in-frame clones alone and lacks a portion of them. Of about 480,000 clones listed, about 75% were seen once; the top ten hold roughly an eighth. This clone was counted only a few times. Trimming took 4 bases from V and 8 from J; bases not matched to a gene: 7. The CDR3 loop spans 14 amino acids. CDR1 MDHEN and CDR2 SYDVKM come from the germline V gene. The chain carries TRBV28 and TRBJ2-1, with 8 bases that match TRBD2. The clonotype originates from a woman between 40 and 50 years old in good health. Some clones in this sample may be carry-over from other donors' samples. Input material: PBMCs. This CDR3 reads CASSYWTGGYEQFF. DNA for the CDR3: TGTGCCAGCAGTTACTGGACGGGGGGGTATGAGCAGTTCTTC. Looking up the rest from reference TRBV28 and TRBJ2-1 gives the full variable domain: DVKVTQSSRYLVKRTGEKVFLECVQDMDHENMFWYRQDPGLGLRLIYFSYDVKMKEKGDIPEGYSVSREKKERFSLILESASTNQTSMYLCASSYWTGGYEQFFGPGTRLTVL.